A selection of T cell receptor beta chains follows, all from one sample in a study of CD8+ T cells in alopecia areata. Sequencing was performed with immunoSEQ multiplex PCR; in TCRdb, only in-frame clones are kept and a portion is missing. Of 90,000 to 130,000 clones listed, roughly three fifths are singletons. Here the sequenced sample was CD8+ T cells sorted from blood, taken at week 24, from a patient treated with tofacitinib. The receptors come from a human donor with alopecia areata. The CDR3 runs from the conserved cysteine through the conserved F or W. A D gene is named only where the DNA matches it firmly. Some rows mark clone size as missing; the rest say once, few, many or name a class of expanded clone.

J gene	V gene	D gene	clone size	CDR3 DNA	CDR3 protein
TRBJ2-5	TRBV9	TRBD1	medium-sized	TGTGCCAGCAGCCCGCGGACAGGGGGCCCAGAGACCCAGTACTTC	CASSPRTGGPETQYF
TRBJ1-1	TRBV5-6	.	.	TGTGCCAGCAGCTTCGGCGGAGAGGACACTGAAGCTTTCTTT	CASSFGGEDTEAFF
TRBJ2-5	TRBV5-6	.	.	TGTGCCAGCAGCTTGGGGCGAGCGGGCTTCCAAGAGACCCAGTACTTC	CASSLGRAGFQETQYF
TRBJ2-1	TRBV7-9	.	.	TGTGCCAGCAGCTCCCTTCGGCGGGAGCAGTTCTTC	CASSSLRREQFF
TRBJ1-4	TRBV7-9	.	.	TGTGCCAGCAGCTCGTTCCAGGGATGGAATGAAAAACTGTTTTTT	CASSSFQGWNEKLFF
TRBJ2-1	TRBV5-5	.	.	TGTGCCAGCAGCCACCCCAGGGCCGGGGATGAGCAGTTCTTC	CASSHPRAGDEQFF
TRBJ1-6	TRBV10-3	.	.	TGTGCCATCAGTGAACCGGGGGCAGATCTTAATTCACCCCTCCACTTT	CAISEPGADLNSPLHF
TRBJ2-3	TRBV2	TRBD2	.	TGTGCCAGCAGTGGACTAGCGATGGCAGATACGCAGTATTTT	CASSGLAMADTQYF
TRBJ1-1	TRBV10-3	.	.	TGTGCCATCTCAGCCGAGAACACTGAAGCTTTCTTT	CAISAENTEAFF
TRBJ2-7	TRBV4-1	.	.	TGCGCCAGCAGCCAAGATATGTGGGCGCAGTCCTACGAGCAGTACTTC	CASSQDMWAQSYEQYF
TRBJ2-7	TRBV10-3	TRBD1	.	TGTGCCATCAGTGAGTCGAGAGGAGGGGACAGGGGCTACGAGCAGTACTTC	CAISESRGGDRGYEQYF
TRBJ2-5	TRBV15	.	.	TGTGCCACCAGCAGTGGGGTGACCCAGTACTTC	CATSSGVTQYF
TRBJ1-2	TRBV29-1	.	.	TGCAGCGTTTACGGGGAACTGACGGACTATGGCTACACCTTC	CSVYGELTDYGYTF
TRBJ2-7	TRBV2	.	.	TGTGCCAGCTACGATCCTACAGGGTTCGAGCAGTACTTC	CASYDPTGFEQYF
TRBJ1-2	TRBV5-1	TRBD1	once	TGCGCCAGCAGTCTTCCGGGACAGGACTACACCTTC	CASSLPGQDYTF
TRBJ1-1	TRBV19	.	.	TGTGCCAGTAGCCCGGACTGGTTGAACACTGAAGCTTTCTTT	CASSPDWLNTEAFF
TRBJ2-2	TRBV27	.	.	TGTGCCAGCAGTTTCTGGGTTTGGGGCACCGGGGAGCTGTTTTTT	CASSFWVWGTGELFF
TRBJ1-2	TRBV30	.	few	TGTGCCTGGGTACACAGGGTTGGCGGCTACACCTTC	CAWVHRVGGYTF
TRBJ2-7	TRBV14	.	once	TGTGCCAGCAGCTATAGCGGAGGGGGCGAGCAGTACTTC	CASSYSGGGEQYF
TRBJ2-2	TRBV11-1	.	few	TGTGCCAGCAGCTCCTCGTGGGAGCTGTTTTTT	CASSSSWELFF
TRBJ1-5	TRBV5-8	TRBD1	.	TGTGCCAGCAGCTTCGGACAGGGAGAACAGCCCCAGCATTTT	CASSFGQGEQPQHF
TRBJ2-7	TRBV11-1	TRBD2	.	TGTGCCAGCAGCTTAGCTGGGGAGGGGAGCTACGAGCAGTACTTC	CASSLAGEGSYEQYF
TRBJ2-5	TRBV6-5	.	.	TGTGCCAGCAGCAGACACAGGGAAGAGACCCAGTACTTC	CASSRHREETQYF
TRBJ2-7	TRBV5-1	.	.	TGCGCCAGCAGCTTGGAGGGCCCCTACGAGCAGTACTTC	CASSLEGPYEQYF
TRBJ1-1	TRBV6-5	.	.	TGTGCCAGCAGTTACTACGGGCTGAACACTGAAGCTTTCTTT	CASSYYGLNTEAFF
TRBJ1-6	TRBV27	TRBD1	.	TGTGCCAGCAGTCCGGGGACAGTCTTGATTTCACCCCTCCACTTT	CASSPGTVLISPLHF
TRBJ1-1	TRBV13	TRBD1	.	TGTGCCAGCAGCCTGTGGACAGGGGGGACAGCTTTCTTT	CASSLWTGGTAFF
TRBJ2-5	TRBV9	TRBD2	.	TGTGCCAGCAGCGTAGAGCTAGCGGGGGGCCAAGAGACCCAGTACTTC	CASSVELAGGQETQYF
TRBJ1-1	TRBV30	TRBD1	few	TGTGCCTGGAGGGACAGGGCCTCTGAAGCTTTCTTT	CAWRDRASEAFF
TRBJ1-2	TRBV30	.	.	TGTGCCTGGAGTGTATATGAGTATGCGTTGGATGGCTACACCTTC	CAWSVYEYALDGYTF
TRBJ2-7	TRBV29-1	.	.	TGCAGCGTTGAACTCAGGAGCTCCTACGAGCAGTACTTC	CSVELRSSYEQYF
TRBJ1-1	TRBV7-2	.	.	TGTGCCCATCCATGTGCTGAAGCTTTCTTT	CAHPCAEAFF
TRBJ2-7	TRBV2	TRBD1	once	TGTGCCAGCAGTGACGAGGGACAGCGCTACGAGCAGTACTTC	CASSDEGQRYEQYF
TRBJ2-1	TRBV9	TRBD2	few	TGTGCCAGCAGCACTAGCGGCTATGAGCAGTTCTTC	CASSTSGYEQFF
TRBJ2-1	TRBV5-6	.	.	TGTGCCAGCAGCTTGGCCATCGATGAGCAGTTCTTC	CASSLAIDEQFF
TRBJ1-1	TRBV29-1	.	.	TGCAGCGTTCGGGGCACTGAAGCTTTCTTT	CSVRGTEAFF
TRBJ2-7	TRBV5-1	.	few	TGCGCCAGCAGCGGTCGGGACACCACCTACGAGCAGTACTTC	CASSGRDTTYEQYF
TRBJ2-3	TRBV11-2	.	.	TGTGCCAGCAGTCCGATGATAAGCGGGCGCGATACGCAGTATTTT	CASSPMISGRDTQYF
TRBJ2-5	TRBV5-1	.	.	TGCGCCAGCAGCCCCGCCAGGGGTCTCCACCAAGAGACCCAGTACTTC	CASSPARGLHQETQYF
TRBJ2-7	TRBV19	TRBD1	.	TGTGCCAGTAGTTGGACAGGGTTCGTCGACGAGCAGTACTTC	CASSWTGFVDEQYF
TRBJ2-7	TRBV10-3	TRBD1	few	TGTGCCATCAGTTCCGGGACAGGGACCTACGAGCAGTACTTC	CAISSGTGTYEQYF
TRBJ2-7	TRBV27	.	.	TGTGCCAGCAGTATTGGACTATTCTACGAGCAGTACTTC	CASSIGLFYEQYF
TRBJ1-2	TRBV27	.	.	TGTGCCGCTGGATGGGGGGCGCAGGGCTACACCTTC	CAAGWGAQGYTF
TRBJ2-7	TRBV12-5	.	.	TGTGCTAGTGGTCCCACAGGGATCCACGAGCAGTACTTC	CASGPTGIHEQYF
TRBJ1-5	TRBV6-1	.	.	TGTGCCAGCAGTGGGTATGAGAGCAATCAGCCCCAGCATTTT	CASSGYESNQPQHF
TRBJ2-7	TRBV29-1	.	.	TGCAGCGTTGATACTACAGGATCTAGCTCCTACGAGCAGTACTTC	CSVDTTGSSSYEQYF
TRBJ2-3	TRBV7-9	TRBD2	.	TGTGCCAGCAGCACTAGCCCCCCCCGGGGGGGGAGGGATACGCAGTATTTT	CASSTSPPRGGRDTQYF
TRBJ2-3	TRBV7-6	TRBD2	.	TGTGCCAGCAGCTTAATAAGAGGGATTAAGGCGAGCGGGGGCCTCACAGATACGCAGTATTTT	CASSLIRGIKASGGLTDTQYF
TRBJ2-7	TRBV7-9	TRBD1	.	TGTGCCAGCAGCCCTAGGGGGCAGGGGGCGTACGAGCAGTACTTC	CASSPRGQGAYEQYF
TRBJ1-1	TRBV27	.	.	TGTGCCAGCAGTTTATCCATTGCGTGGCCTGAAGCTTTCTTT	CASSLSIAWPEAFF
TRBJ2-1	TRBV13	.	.	TGTGCCAGCAGCTTAGAACAGGCGAGCTCCTACAATGAGCAGTTCTTC	CASSLEQASSYNEQFF
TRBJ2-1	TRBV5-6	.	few	TGTGCCAGCAGCTTGGGGTCCCATGAGCAGTTCTTC	CASSLGSHEQFF
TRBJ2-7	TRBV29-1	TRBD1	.	TGCAGCGTCGTGGGTCGACAGGGGAGCTACGAGCAGTACTTC	CSVVGRQGSYEQYF
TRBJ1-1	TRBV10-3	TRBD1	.	TGTGCCATCAGTGAGTCTTACAGGGGGCCCACTGAAGCTTTCTTT	CAISESYRGPTEAFF